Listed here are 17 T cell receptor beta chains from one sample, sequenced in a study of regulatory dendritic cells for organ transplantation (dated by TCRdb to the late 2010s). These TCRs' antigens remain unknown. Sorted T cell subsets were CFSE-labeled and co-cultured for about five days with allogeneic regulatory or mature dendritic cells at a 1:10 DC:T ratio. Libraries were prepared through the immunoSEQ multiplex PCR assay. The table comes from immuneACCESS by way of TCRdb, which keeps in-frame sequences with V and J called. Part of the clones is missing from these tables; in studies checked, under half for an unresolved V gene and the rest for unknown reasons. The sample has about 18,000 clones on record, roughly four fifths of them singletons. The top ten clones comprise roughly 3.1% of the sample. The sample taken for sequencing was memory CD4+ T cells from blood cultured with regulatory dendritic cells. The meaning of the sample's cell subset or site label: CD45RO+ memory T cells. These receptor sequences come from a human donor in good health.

CDR3 sequence: CASSLVAGGYNEQFF. In DNA form, the CDR3 reads TGTGCCAGCAGCTTAGTAGCGGGTGGATACAATGAGCAGTTCTTC. This chain joins TRBV7-2 and TRBJ2-1; 7 positions match TRBD2. This CDR3 has 15 amino acids. V shed 1 base, J shed 4 bases, and the junction held 4 bases outside the gene matches. The germline CDR1 and CDR2 sequences are SGHTA and FQGNSA.

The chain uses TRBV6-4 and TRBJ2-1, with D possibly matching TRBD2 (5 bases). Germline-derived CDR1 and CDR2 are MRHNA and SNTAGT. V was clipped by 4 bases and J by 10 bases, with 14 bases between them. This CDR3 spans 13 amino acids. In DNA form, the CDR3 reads TGTGCCAGCAGTGTCTCTTCCGAGGGCGAGCAGTTCTTC. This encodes CASSVSSEGEQFF.

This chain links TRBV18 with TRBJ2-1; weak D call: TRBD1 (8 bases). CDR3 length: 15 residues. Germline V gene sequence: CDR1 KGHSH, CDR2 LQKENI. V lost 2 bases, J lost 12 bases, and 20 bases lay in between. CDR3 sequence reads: CASSPNRGGTQSQFF. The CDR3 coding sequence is TGTGCCAGCTCACCAAACAGGGGGGGGACACAATCGCAGTTCTTC. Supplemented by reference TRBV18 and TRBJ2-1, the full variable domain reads NAGVMQNPRHLVRRRGQEARLRCSPMKGHSHVYWYRQLPEEGLKFMVYLQKENIIDESGMPKERFSAEFPKEGPSILRIQQVVRGDSAAYFCASSPNRGGTQSQFFGPGTRLTVL.

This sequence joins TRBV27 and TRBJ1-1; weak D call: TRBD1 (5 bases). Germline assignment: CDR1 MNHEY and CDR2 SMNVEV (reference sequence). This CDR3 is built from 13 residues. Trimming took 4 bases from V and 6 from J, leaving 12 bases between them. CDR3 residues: CASSSRGFSEAFF. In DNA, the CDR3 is TGTGCCAGCAGTTCGAGGGGTTTCTCTGAAGCTTTCTTT.

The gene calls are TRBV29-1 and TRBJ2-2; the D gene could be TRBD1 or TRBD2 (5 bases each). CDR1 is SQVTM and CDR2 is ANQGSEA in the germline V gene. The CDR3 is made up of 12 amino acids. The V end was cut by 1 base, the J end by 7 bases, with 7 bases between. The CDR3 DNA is TGCAGCGTTGAAGGTGGGGGCGGGGAGCTGTTTTTT. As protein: CSVEGGGGELFF.

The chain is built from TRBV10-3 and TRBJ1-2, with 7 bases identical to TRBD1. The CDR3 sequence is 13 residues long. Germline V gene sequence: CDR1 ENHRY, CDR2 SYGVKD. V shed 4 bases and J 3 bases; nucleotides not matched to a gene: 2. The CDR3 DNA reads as TGTGCCATCAGTGCCGGGACAGACTATGGCTACACCTTC. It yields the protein CAISAGTDYGYTF.

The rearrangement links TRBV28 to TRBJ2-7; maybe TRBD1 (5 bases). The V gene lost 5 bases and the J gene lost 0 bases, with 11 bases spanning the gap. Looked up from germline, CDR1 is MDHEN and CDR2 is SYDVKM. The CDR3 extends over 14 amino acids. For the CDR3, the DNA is TGTGCCAGCAGTCCCTCCAGGGCCTCCTACGAGCAGTACTTC. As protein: CASSPSRASYEQYF.

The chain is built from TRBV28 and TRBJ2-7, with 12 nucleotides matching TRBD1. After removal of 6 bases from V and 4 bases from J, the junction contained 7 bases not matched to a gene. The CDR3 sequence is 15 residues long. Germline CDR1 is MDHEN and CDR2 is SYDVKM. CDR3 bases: TGTGCCAGCAGGGTGCCGGGACAGGGGGCGTACGAGCAGTACTTC. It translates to CASRVPGQGAYEQYF.

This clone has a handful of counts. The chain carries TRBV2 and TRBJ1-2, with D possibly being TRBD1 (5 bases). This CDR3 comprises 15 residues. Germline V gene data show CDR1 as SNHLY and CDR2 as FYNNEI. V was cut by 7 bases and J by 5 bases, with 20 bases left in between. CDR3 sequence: CASTQETYSPYGYTF. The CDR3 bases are TGTGCCAGCACACAGGAAACCTACTCGCCTTATGGCTACACCTTC.

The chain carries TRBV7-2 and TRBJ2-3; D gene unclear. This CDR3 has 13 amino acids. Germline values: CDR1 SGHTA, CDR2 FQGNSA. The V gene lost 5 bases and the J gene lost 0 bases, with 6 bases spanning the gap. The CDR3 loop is CASSPPSTDTQYF. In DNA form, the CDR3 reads TGTGCCAGCAGCCCCCCCAGCACAGATACGCAGTATTTT.

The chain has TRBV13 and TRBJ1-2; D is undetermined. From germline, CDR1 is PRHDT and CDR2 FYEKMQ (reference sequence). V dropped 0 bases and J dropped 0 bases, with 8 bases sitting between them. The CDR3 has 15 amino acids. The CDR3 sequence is CASSLGHTSNYGYTF. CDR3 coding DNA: TGTGCCAGCAGCTTAGGCCACACATCTAACTATGGCTACACCTTC.

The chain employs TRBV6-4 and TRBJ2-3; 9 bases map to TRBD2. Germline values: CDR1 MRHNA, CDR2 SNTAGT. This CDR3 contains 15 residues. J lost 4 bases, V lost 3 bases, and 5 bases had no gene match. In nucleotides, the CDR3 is TGTGCCAGCAGTGAGCGCGGGGGGGCCGCAGATACGCAGTATTTT. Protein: CASSERGGAADTQYF.

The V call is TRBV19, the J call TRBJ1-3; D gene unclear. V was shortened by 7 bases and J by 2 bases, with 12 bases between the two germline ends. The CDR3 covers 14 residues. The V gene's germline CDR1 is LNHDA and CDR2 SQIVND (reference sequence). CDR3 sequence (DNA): TGTGCCAGTATAAGTTGGGCAACTGGAAACACCATATATTTT. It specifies CASISWATGNTIYF.

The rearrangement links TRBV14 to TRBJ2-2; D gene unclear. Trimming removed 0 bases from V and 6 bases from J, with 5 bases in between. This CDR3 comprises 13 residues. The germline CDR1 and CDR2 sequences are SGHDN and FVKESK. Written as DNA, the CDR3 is TGTGCCAGCAGCCAAGATAGTCCCGGGGAGCTGTTTTTT. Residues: CASSQDSPGELFF.

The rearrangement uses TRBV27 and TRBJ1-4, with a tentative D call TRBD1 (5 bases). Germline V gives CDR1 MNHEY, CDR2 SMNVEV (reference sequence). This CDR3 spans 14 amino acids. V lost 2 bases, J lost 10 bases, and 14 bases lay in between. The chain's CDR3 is CASSLSGERGKLFF. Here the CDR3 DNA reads TGTGCCAGCAGTTTAAGTGGGGAAAGGGGAAAACTGTTTTTT.

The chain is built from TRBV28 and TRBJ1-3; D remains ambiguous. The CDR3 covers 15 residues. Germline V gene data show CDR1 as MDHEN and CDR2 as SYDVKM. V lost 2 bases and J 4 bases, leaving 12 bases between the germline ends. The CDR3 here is CASSLQDQIGNTIYF. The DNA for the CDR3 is TGTGCCAGCAGTTTACAGGACCAGATCGGAAACACCATATATTTT. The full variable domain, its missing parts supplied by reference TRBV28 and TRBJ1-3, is DVKVTQSSRYLVKRTGEKVFLECVQDMDHENMFWYRQDPGLGLRLIYFSYDVKMKEKGDIPEGYSVSREKKERFSLILESASTNQTSMYLCASSLQDQIGNTIYFGEGSWLTVV.

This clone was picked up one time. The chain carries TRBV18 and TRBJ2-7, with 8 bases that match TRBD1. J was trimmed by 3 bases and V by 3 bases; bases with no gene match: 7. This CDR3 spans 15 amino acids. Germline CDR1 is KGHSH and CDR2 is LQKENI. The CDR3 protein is CASSPGQGIYYEQYF. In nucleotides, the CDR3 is TGTGCCAGCTCACCCGGACAGGGCATCTACTACGAGCAGTACTTC.